The rows below give T cell receptor beta chains drawn from one sample of a study of patients and donors after allogeneic stem cell transplantation. TCRdb processed the RT-PCR reads anew with MiXCR; each CDR3 protein has one entry. The sample lists roughly 2,500 distinct CDR3 sequences; around 3.7% were seen once. Input material: blood, either unsorted or a sorted T cell fraction (not recorded which). The receptors here all came from a human donor who was either an allogeneic HSCT recipient or a stem cell or donor lymphocyte infusion donor (not recorded which). It is not recorded whose cells these are; they may come from a transplant donor. CDR3s include the opening cysteine and the closing phenylalanine or tryptophan. The order of the fields is clone size, J gene, D gene, V gene, CDR3 protein, CDR3 DNA. A D gene is named only where the DNA matches it firmly. Size is stated as how often the clone was seen (once, few, many) or a class if it is expanded.

abundance: many
j_gene: TRBJ1-2
d_gene: TRBD1
v_gene: TRBV6-1
CDR3aa: CASSEGQGARINYGYTF
CDR3nt: TGTGCCAGCAGTGAAGGGCAGGGGGCGAGAATTAACTATGGCTACACCTTC

abundance: many
j_gene: TRBJ2-7
d_gene: TRBD1
v_gene: TRBV2
CDR3aa: CASSGGQGFWNEQYF
CDR3nt: TGTGCCAGCAGTGGGGGACAGGGCTTTTGGAACGAGCAGTACTTC

abundance: many
j_gene: TRBJ2-7
d_gene: .
v_gene: TRBV14
CDR3aa: CASSQVRDWNF
CDR3nt: TGTGCCAGCAGCCAAGTTAGGGATTGGAACTTC

abundance: medium-sized
j_gene: TRBJ1-1
d_gene: .
v_gene: TRBV29-1
CDR3aa: CSVEPGTEAFF
CDR3nt: TGCAGCGTTGAACCCGGGACCGAAGCTTTCTTT

abundance: medium-sized
j_gene: TRBJ1-1
d_gene: TRBD1
v_gene: TRBV7-8
CDR3aa: CASSLVAAGGMNTEAFF
CDR3nt: TGTGCCAGCAGCTTAGTTGCGGCAGGGGGGATGAACACTGAAGCTTTCTTT

abundance: many
j_gene: TRBJ2-3
d_gene: TRBD2
v_gene: TRBV20-1
CDR3aa: CSAVTSGRSTDTQYF
CDR3nt: TGCAGTGCCGTGACTAGCGGGAGATCCACAGATACGCAGTATTTT

abundance: hyperexpanded
j_gene: TRBJ2-1
d_gene: TRBD2
v_gene: TRBV7-9
CDR3aa: CASSPPAGTSGGRYNEQFF
CDR3nt: TGTGCCAGCAGCCCCCCAGCCGGGACTAGCGGAGGAAGATACAATGAGCAGTTCTTC

abundance: medium-sized
j_gene: TRBJ2-5
d_gene: .
v_gene: TRBV27
CDR3aa: CASSLAGQFQETQYF
CDR3nt: TGTGCCAGCAGTTTAGCTGGACAGTTCCAAGAGACCCAGTACTTC

abundance: medium-sized
j_gene: TRBJ1-6
d_gene: .
v_gene: TRBV25-1
CDR3aa: CASNAGHNSPLHF
CDR3nt: TGTGCCAGCAATGCAGGCCATAATTCACCCCTCCACTTT

abundance: medium-sized
j_gene: TRBJ1-5
d_gene: TRBD1
v_gene: TRBV20-1
CDR3aa: CSALAGQGSLNQPQHF
CDR3nt: TGCAGTGCCCTAGCGGGACAGGGAAGCCTAAATCAGCCCCAGCATTTT

abundance: many
j_gene: TRBJ2-7
d_gene: .
v_gene: TRBV7-2
CDR3aa: CASSLGPVREQYF
CDR3nt: TGTGCCAGCAGCTTAGGCCCTGTACGCGAGCAGTACTTC

abundance: many
j_gene: TRBJ2-3
d_gene: .
v_gene: TRBV4-1
CDR3aa: CASSQDRQVGSADTQYF
CDR3nt: TGCGCCAGCAGCCAAGATCGTCAAGTCGGGAGTGCAGATACGCAGTATTTT

abundance: many
j_gene: TRBJ2-7
d_gene: .
v_gene: TRBV5-5
CDR3aa: CASSLLGGLGYEQYF
CDR3nt: TGTGCCAGCAGCTTGCTTGGGGGGCTAGGATACGAGCAGTACTTC

abundance: many
j_gene: TRBJ1-1
d_gene: .
v_gene: TRBV9
CDR3aa: CASSSRDLTEAFF
CDR3nt: TGTGCCAGCAGCAGCAGGGACCTCACTGAAGCTTTCTTT

abundance: medium-sized
j_gene: TRBJ1-1
d_gene: .
v_gene: TRBV14
CDR3aa: CASSQVRGGEAFF
CDR3nt: TGTGCCAGCAGCCAAGTAAGAGGGGGAGAAGCTTTCTTT

abundance: medium-sized
j_gene: TRBJ1-6
d_gene: TRBD1
v_gene: TRBV7-9
CDR3aa: CASSLEGAGQVRLLHF
CDR3nt: TGTGCCAGCAGCTTAGAGGGAGCCGGACAGGTTCGCCTCCTCCACTTT